This T cell receptor beta chain comes out of a study of cytomegalovirus exposure and HLA in healthy donors. Findings and limits, study-wide: For presence/absence analyses, sequencing depth was assumed to be roughly uniform across donors. An observed cluster of highly shared sequence variants was recorded as a likely sequencing artifact. Reports state that TCR beta sequences accurately predicted most subjects' HLA-A and HLA-B alleles.

This clone was counted between two and nine times. Its target is unknown. 13 Jbeta primers and 60 Vbeta primers were used for the PCR. Original analysis: Unique TCR beta chains totaled approximately 83 million in a later count, with around 11 million of them shared. Some clones are missing from TCRdb's copy, which holds only in-frame ones; the method was immunoSEQ multiplex PCR. The V and J calls and clone size come from that table; D and trimming were worked out from the DNA. The data show around 64,000 clones, roughly 80% seen once. Per germline, CDR1 MGHRA and CDR2 YSYEKL. The CDR3 is 17 amino acids. V dropped 4 bases and J dropped 4; count of bases not matched to a gene: 7.

The chain links TRBV4-1 to TRBJ2-1, with 13 bases aligning to TRBD2. The clonotype comes from a woman aged 25 to 39 in good health and CMV-seropositive. The sample taken for sequencing was PBMCs. The CDR3 protein is CASSLRSGLAGYNEQFF. DNA for the CDR3: TGCGCCAGCAGCCTTCGTTCGGGACTAGCGGGGTACAATGAGCAGTTCTTC.